The following is a TCR beta chain sequence with its context. No antigen is known for it. The CDR3 has 16 amino acids. From germline, CDR1 is SGHRS and CDR2 YFSETQ. V lost 0 bases and J lost 0, with 13 bases in between. As input for TCR beta libraries, around 2.1 micrograms of genomic DNA came from cryopreserved PBMCs. The data derive from a study of cytotoxic CD8 clonotypes in ibrutinib-treated CLL. As for the study in general: Sequenced samples delivered averages of 255,043 productive templates and 94,082 productive rearrangements.

The data were produced by immunoSEQ multiplex PCR, yet TCRdb's version contains in-frame clones alone and is incomplete. The sample lists about 45,000 clones, approximately 65% occurring once. General study results and limits: Higher clonality was seen at ibrutinib response and a return toward baseline at progression. Sustained-remission patients were sampled at one set of times and progressing patients at different ones.

The rearrangement uses TRBV5-1 and TRBJ2-7, with D possibly being TRBD1 (6 bases). The sequenced sample was PBMCs, obtained after 24 months of ibrutinib treatment. The clonotype originates from a human donor with chronic lymphocytic leukemia. The CDR3 coding sequence is TGCGCCAGCAGCTTGGGACTCACAGGGCCCTCCTACGAGCAGTACTTC. Encoded protein: CASSLGLTGPSYEQYF.